The 8 T cell receptor beta chains given below trace back to one sample, sequenced in a study of blood T cell repertoires in COVID-19. Method: immunoSEQ multiplex PCR; TCRdb's copy keeps in-frame clones and lacks some. The sample includes about 360,000 clones, around 87% of them seen just once. Sequencing input: PBMCs or T cells enriched from blood (not recorded which). Receptor source: a man aged 25 to 45 who had recovered from COVID-19.

The V gene is TRBV6-1, the J gene TRBJ1-5, with D unresolved. V was shortened by 0 bases and J by 0 bases, with 9 bases between the two germline ends. The germline CDR1 and CDR2 sequences are MNHNS and SASEGT. This CDR3 region has 16 residues. The CDR3 DNA reads TGTGCCAGCAGTGAAGCGGGAGTCTATAGCAATCAGCCCCAGCATTTT. This gives the protein CASSEAGVYSNQPQHF.

V and J are TRBV5-1 and TRBJ1-3; D might be TRBD1 (5 bases). CDR1 is SGHRS and CDR2 is YFSETQ in the germline V gene. Trimming left V 0 bases short and J 0 bases short, with 10 bases between. CDR3 size: 16 residues. CDR3 coding DNA: TGCGCCAGCAGCTTGGCCGACAGCTACTCTGGAAACACCATATATTTT. Its protein is CASSLADSYSGNTIYF.

CDR3 sequence: CASSLNTARLMNTEAFF. Here the CDR3 DNA reads TGTGCCAGCAGCCTCAATACGGCGCGGCTTATGAACACTGAAGCTTTCTTT. The V and J genes are TRBV21-1 and TRBJ1-1. TRBV21-1 is listed as a pseudogene. This CDR3 spans 17 amino acids.

The rearrangement uses TRBV12-5 and TRBJ1-2; no definite D call. The CDR3 contains 15 residues. Trimming pared 1 base from V and 4 bases from J, leaving 13 bases between. CDR1 and CDR2 from the germline V gene are LGHNT and FRNRAP. The CDR3 DNA reads as TGTGCTAGTGGTTTGGACGGGGTTCGGCCCTATGGCTACACCTTC. Protein sequence: CASGLDGVRPYGYTF.

The CDR3 DNA reads as TGCGCCAGCAGCCAACCTGGGACAGAACCAAACACCATATATTTT. This gives the protein CASSQPGTEPNTIYF. The chain carries TRBV4-1 and TRBJ1-3; 7 nucleotides align to TRBD1. V gave up 2 bases and J gave up 6 bases; unmatched junction bases: 7. From germline, CDR1 is MGHRA and CDR2 YSYEKL. This CDR3 has 15 residues.

This clone showed up just once. The rearrangement uses TRBV9 and TRBJ2-2, with 9 bases identical to TRBD1. Germline V gene data show CDR1 as SGDLS and CDR2 as YYNGEE. With 3 bases clipped from V and 5 bases from J, the junction kept 5 bases outside the gene matches. This CDR3 comprises 15 residues. CDR3 coding DNA: TGTGCCAGCAGCGACAGGGGGCCTTATACCGGGGAGCTGTTTTTT. Its protein is CASSDRGPYTGELFF. Based on the CDR3 plus reference TRBV9 and TRBJ2-2, the full variable domain is DSGVTQTPKHLITATGQRVTLRCSPRSGDLSVYWYQQSLDQGLQFLIQYYNGEERAKGNILERFSAQQFPDLHSELNLSSLELGDSALYFCASSDRGPYTGELFFGEGSRLTVL.

V gene TRBV30 combines with J gene TRBJ2-1; 9 bases map to TRBD2. The CDR3 runs 15 residues. Germline CDR1 and CDR2: GTSNPN and SVGIG (reference sequence). Unmatched junction bases numbered 10, after V lost 8 bases and J lost 2 bases. For the CDR3, the DNA is TGTGCCGGGGATAGCGGGGGAAGGACCTACAATGAGCAGTTCTTC. It yields the protein CAGDSGGRTYNEQFF.

In DNA form, the CDR3 reads TGTGCCAGCAGCATGACTAGCGGGGTCCTTAGTGAGCAGTTCTTC. It yields the protein CASSMTSGVLSEQFF. The chain has TRBV7-2 and TRBJ2-1; 11 nucleotides line up with TRBD2. The germline V gene has CDR1 SGHTA and CDR2 FQGNSA. V gave up 5 bases and J gave up 9 bases; unmatched junction bases: 9. CDR3 size: 15 residues.